The present entry profiles one TCR beta chain with its context. Its antigen is unknown. V was clipped by 4 bases and J by 5 bases; unmatched bases: 9. Germline values: CDR1 SNHLY, CDR2 FYNNEI. CDR3 size: 16 residues. This entry is derived from a study of cytomegalovirus exposure and HLA in healthy donors. Study-wide results and caveats: A cluster of highly shared sequence variants was likely a sequencing artifact.

PCR employed 60 Vbeta and 13 Jbeta primers. Sequenced by immunoSEQ multiplex PCR; TCRdb stores in-frame clones only, minus some. The sample has 250,000 to 300,000 clones; over 90% are singletons. The sequenced material came from PBMCs. The gene calls are TRBV2 and TRBJ2-5, with 11 bases lining up with TRBD2. This clonotype originated in a girl aged 2-10 years in good health and CMV-seronegative. CDR3 in amino acids: CASSAGGSGGGETQYF. The CDR3 nucleotides read TGTGCCAGCAGTGCGGGGGGTAGCGGGGGGGGTGAGACCCAGTACTTC. Full variable domain (outside the CDR3, taken from reference TRBV2 and TRBJ2-5): EPEVTQTPSHQVTQMGQEVILRCVPISNHLYFYWYRQILGQKVEFLVSFYNNEISEKSEIFDDQFSVERPDGSNFTLKIRSTKLEDSAMYFCASSAGGSGGGETQYFGPGTRLLVL.